This record concerns one T cell receptor (beta chain) sequence. Its antigen is unknown. Execution of the assay was at deep level. Clones were sequenced by immunoSEQ multiplex PCR, and TCRdb holds only the in-frame ones, with some missing. The table has around 980,000 clones, around 78% seen once. CDR3 length equals 13 residues. Trimming removed 5 bases from V and 3 bases from J, with 8 bases in between. CDR1 is LNHDA, CDR2 SQIVND, per germline (reference sequence). This sample stems from a study of shared clonotypes between healthy human individuals. Subsets obtained from CD4+ cells comprised CD45RA+ naive and CD45RA-negative memory cells. Findings of the study overall: Depth was large, yet rarefaction showed that sorted-subset sequencing was incomplete.

The chain uses TRBV19 and TRBJ1-3; D gene ambiguous. The sample comprised memory CD4+ T cells from PBMCs. Regarding subset: CD45RA-negative fraction. The sequence was obtained from a man aged 18 to 29 in good health. Some clones in this sample may be carry-over from other donors' samples. The CDR3 DNA reads as TGTGCCAGTAGTCCTCTCGATGGAAACACCATATATTTT. Translation gives CASSPLDGNTIYF.